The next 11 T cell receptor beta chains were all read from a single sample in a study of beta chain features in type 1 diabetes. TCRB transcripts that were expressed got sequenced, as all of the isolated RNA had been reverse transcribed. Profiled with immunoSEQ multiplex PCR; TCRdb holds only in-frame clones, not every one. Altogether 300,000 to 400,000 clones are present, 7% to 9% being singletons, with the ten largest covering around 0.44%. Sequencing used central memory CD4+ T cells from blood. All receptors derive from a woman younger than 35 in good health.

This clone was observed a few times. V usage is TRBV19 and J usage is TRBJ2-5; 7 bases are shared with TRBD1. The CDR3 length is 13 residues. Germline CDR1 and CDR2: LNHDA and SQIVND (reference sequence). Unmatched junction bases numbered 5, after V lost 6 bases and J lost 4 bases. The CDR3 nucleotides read TGTGCCAGTAGCCAAAGACAGGGAGAGACCCAGTACTTC. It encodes CASSQRQGETQYF. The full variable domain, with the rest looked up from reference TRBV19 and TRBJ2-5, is DGGITQSPKYLFRKEGQNVTLSCEQNLNHDAMYWYRQDPGQGLRLIYYSQIVNDFQKGDIAEGYSVSREKKESFPLTVTSAQKNPTAFYLCASSQRQGETQYFGPGTRLLVL.

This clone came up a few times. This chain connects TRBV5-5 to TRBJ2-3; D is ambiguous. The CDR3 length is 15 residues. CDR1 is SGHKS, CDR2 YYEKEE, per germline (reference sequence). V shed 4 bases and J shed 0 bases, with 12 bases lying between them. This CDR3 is CASSLRISSTDTQYF. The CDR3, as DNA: TGTGCCAGCAGCCTACGGATATCTAGCACAGATACGCAGTATTTT. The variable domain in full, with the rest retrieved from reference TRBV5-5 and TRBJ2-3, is DAGVTQSPTHLIKTRGQQVTLRCSPISGHKSVSWYQQVLGQGPQFIFQYYEKEERGRGNFPDRFSARQFPNYSSELNVNALLLGDSALYLCASSLRISSTDTQYFGPGTRLTVL.

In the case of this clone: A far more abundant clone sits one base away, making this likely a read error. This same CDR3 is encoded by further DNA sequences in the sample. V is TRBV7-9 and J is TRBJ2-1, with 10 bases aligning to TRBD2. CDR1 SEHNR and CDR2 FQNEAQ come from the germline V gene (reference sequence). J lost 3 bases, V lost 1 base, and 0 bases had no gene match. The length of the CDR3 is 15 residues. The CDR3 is CASSLGTSGYNEQFF. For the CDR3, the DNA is TGTGCCAGCAGCTTAGGGACTAGCGGCTACAATGAGCAGTTCTTC.

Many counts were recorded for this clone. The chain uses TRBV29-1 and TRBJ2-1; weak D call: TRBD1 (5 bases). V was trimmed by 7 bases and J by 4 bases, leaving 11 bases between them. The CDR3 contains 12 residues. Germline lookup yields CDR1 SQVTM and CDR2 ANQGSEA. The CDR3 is CSASRQYNEQFF. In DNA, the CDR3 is TGCAGCGCCTCCAGACAGTACAATGAGCAGTTCTTC.

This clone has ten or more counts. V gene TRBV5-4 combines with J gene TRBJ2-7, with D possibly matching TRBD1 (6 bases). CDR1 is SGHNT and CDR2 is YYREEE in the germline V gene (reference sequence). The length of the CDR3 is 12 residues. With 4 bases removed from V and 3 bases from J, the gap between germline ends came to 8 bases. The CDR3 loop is CASSRQDYEQYF. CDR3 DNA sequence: TGTGCCAGCAGCAGACAGGACTACGAGCAGTACTTC.

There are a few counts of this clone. The CDR3 DNA follows: TGTGCCAGCAGCCAAGATTTCGTCAAGAATGAAAAACTGTTTTTT. Amino acid sequence: CASSQDFVKNEKLFF. The rearrangement joins TRBV4-2 to TRBJ1-4; D gene uncertain. The CDR3 sequence is 15 residues long. V lost 0 bases to trimming and J lost 5 bases, with 10 bases between them. Germline CDR1 LGHNA, CDR2 YNFKEQ.

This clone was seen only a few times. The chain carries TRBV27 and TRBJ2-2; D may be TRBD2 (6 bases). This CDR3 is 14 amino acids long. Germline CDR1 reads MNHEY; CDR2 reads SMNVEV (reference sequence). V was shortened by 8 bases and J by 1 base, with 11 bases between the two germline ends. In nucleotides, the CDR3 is TGTGCCAGCGAGCCGACTAGGAACACCGGGGAGCTGTTTTTT. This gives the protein CASEPTRNTGELFF.

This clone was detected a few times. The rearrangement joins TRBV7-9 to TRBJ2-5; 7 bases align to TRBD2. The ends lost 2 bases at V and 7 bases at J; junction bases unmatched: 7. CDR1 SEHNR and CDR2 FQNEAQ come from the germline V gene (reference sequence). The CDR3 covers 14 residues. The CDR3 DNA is TGTGCCAGCAGCTTACCCCAGGGAGGGGCGACCCAGTACTTC. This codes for CASSLPQGGATQYF.

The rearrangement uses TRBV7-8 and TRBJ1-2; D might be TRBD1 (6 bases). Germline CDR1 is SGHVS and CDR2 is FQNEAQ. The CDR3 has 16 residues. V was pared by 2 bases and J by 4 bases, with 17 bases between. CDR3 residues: CASSLNPSQGGYGYTF. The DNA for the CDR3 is TGTGCCAGCAGCTTAAACCCCTCACAGGGCGGCTATGGCTACACCTTC.

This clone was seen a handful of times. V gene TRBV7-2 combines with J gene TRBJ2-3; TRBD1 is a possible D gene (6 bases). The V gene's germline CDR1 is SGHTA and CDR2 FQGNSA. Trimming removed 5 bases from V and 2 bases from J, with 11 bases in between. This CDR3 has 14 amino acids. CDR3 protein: CASSPGQLTDTQYF. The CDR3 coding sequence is TGTGCCAGCAGCCCAGGACAGCTCACAGATACGCAGTATTTT.

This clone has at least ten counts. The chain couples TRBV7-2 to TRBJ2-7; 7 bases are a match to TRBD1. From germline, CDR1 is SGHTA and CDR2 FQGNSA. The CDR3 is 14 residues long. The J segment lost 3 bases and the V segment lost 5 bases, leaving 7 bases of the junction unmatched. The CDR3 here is CASSRTGTDYEQYF. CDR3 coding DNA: TGTGCCAGCAGCCGAACCGGGACAGACTACGAGCAGTACTTC.